The clone carrying this TCR beta chain was recorded many times. Its antigen is still unknown. This record comes from a study of T cells in Graves' hyperthyroidism and ophthalmopathy. Those patients with uncontrolled infection, other autoimmune disease, pregnancy or lactation were excluded. Overall study findings and caveats: Ophthalmopathy, which appeared later, was predicted by the model a median around 6 months before onset. Also found in blood were most expanded thyroid clonotypes above 0.001. Ophthalmopathy could be told apart from stable hyperthyroidism with a 13 V-J model.

The CDR3 regions of TCR beta were amplified from RNA transcripts. The study used the HTBI primer set for a first-round RT-PCR of the TCR CDR3. MiXCR, applied by TCRdb to the multiplex PCR reads, yields one record per CDR3 protein. In the table there are roughly 160,000 distinct CDR3 sequences, 8% to 9.5% of which are singletons. The V and J ends lost 5 bases and 3 bases respectively, with 13 bases between them. This CDR3 has 14 residues. Germline CDR1 and CDR2: LGHDT and YNNKEL (reference sequence). The sequenced sample consisted of blood. The sequence was collected from a young woman with Graves' hyperthyroidism that later progressed to Graves' ophthalmopathy. The rearrangement joins TRBV3-1 to TRBJ2-5; D uncertain. The CDR3 coding sequence is TGTGCCAGCAGCTCATCTAGTGGGGAAGAGACCCAGTACTTC. It is translated as CASSSSSGEETQYF.